Listed below are T cell receptor beta chains from one sample, sequenced in a study of cytomegalovirus exposure and HLA in healthy donors. The assay was immunoSEQ multiplex PCR, and TCRdb's table has in-frame clones only and misses some. The sample gives about 160,000 clones, roughly 63% of which show up once; under 7.5% is in the top ten. The sequencing sample was made of PBMCs. These TCRs come from a woman aged 60-75 years in good health and CMV-seropositive. Each CDR3 is given with its conserved first and last residue. Fields, in order: clone size, J gene, V gene, D gene, CDR3 protein, CDR3 DNA. A D gene is named only where the DNA matches it firmly. Expanded clones are given a class, and other clones once, few, many or no size at all.

clone_size: once
j_call: TRBJ2-3
v_call: TRBV7-3
d_call: TRBD2
cdr3_aa: CASSRHPSGASTDTQYF
cdr3_nt: TGTGCCAGCAGCCGCCACCCTAGCGGAGCTAGCACAGATACGCAGTATTTT

clone_size: -
j_call: TRBJ2-5
v_call: TRBV14
d_call: TRBD1
cdr3_aa: CASSQDMTGTGVEETQYF
cdr3_nt: TGTGCCAGCAGCCAAGATATGACCGGGACAGGGGTAGAAGAGACCCAGTACTTC

clone_size: once
j_call: TRBJ2-5
v_call: TRBV28
d_call: -
cdr3_aa: CASSLSGVRRETQYF
cdr3_nt: TGTGCCAGCAGTTTATCGGGAGTTCGAAGGGAGACCCAGTACTTC

clone_size: -
j_call: TRBJ2-5
v_call: TRBV6-5
d_call: TRBD1
cdr3_aa: CASSSGQRIPLTQYF
cdr3_nt: TGTGCCAGCAGTTCGGGACAGAGGATACCCCTGACCCAGTACTTC

clone_size: -
j_call: TRBJ1-1
v_call: TRBV29-1
d_call: -
cdr3_aa: CSVERGRGNTEAFF
cdr3_nt: TGCAGCGTTGAAAGGGGCAGGGGGAACACTGAAGCTTTCTTT

clone_size: once
j_call: TRBJ2-7
v_call: TRBV28
d_call: TRBD2
cdr3_aa: CASSWTSGRSSYEQYF
cdr3_nt: TGTGCCAGCAGTTGGACTAGCGGGCGTAGCTCCTACGAGCAGTACTTC

clone_size: -
j_call: TRBJ2-7
v_call: TRBV29-1
d_call: -
cdr3_aa: CSVETREGYEQYF
cdr3_nt: TGCAGCGTTGAAACCAGGGAAGGCTACGAGCAGTACTTC

clone_size: few
j_call: TRBJ2-1
v_call: TRBV9
d_call: TRBD2
cdr3_aa: CASSVTSGRTNEQFF
cdr3_nt: TGTGCCAGCAGCGTGACTAGCGGGAGAACCAATGAGCAGTTCTTC

clone_size: -
j_call: TRBJ2-5
v_call: TRBV6-5
d_call: TRBD2
cdr3_aa: CASSPRGGAGTQYF
cdr3_nt: TGTGCCAGCAGTCCACGGGGGGGCGCTGGGACCCAGTACTTC

clone_size: -
j_call: TRBJ1-5
v_call: TRBV6-1
d_call: TRBD1
cdr3_aa: CATWGQGIGQPQHF
cdr3_nt: TGTGCCACCTGGGGACAGGGGATCGGTCAGCCCCAGCATTTT

clone_size: -
j_call: TRBJ2-7
v_call: TRBV6-5
d_call: -
cdr3_aa: CASRPEAQGEQYF
cdr3_nt: TGTGCCAGCCGGCCCGAGGCTCAGGGCGAGCAGTACTTC

clone_size: few
j_call: TRBJ2-7
v_call: TRBV25-1
d_call: TRBD2
cdr3_aa: CASSLAGGFHEQYF
cdr3_nt: TGTGCCAGCAGTCTAGCGGGAGGATTCCACGAGCAGTACTTC

clone_size: -
j_call: TRBJ2-1
v_call: TRBV6-5
d_call: -
cdr3_aa: CASSEVAPYNEQFF
cdr3_nt: TGTGCCAGCAGTGAAGTAGCCCCCTACAATGAGCAGTTCTTC

clone_size: -
j_call: TRBJ1-5
v_call: TRBV5-6
d_call: TRBD1
cdr3_aa: CASSLGGQLNQPQHF
cdr3_nt: TGTGCCAGCAGCTTGGGGGGACAGTTAAATCAGCCCCAGCATTTT

clone_size: -
j_call: TRBJ2-7
v_call: TRBV6-5
d_call: -
cdr3_aa: CASSTQGLIEQYF
cdr3_nt: TGTGCCAGCAGTACCCAGGGGTTGATCGAGCAGTACTTC

clone_size: -
j_call: TRBJ1-1
v_call: TRBV6-1
d_call: -
cdr3_aa: CASTLDTGNTEAFF
cdr3_nt: TGTGCCAGCACCTTAGATACAGGGAACACTGAAGCTTTCTTT

clone_size: -
j_call: TRBJ2-5
v_call: TRBV7-2
d_call: -
cdr3_aa: CASSPNWRSGGETQYF
cdr3_nt: TGTGCCAGCAGCCCTAATTGGCGGTCAGGAGGGGAGACCCAGTACTTC

clone_size: -
j_call: TRBJ1-1
v_call: TRBV30
d_call: TRBD1
cdr3_aa: CAWSGDRGMNTEAFF
cdr3_nt: TGTGCCTGGAGTGGGGACAGGGGGATGAACACTGAAGCTTTCTTT

clone_size: -
j_call: TRBJ2-1
v_call: TRBV5-1
d_call: TRBD2
cdr3_aa: CASSTLAGAGEQFF
cdr3_nt: TGCGCCAGCAGCACGTTAGCGGGAGCAGGGGAGCAGTTCTTC

clone_size: -
j_call: TRBJ2-1
v_call: TRBV27
d_call: TRBD2
cdr3_aa: CASSAAGAYNEQFF
cdr3_nt: TGTGCCAGCAGTGCGGCGGGAGCGTACAATGAGCAGTTCTTC

clone_size: -
j_call: TRBJ2-1
v_call: TRBV5-1
d_call: TRBD1
cdr3_aa: CASSFGQGYNEQFF
cdr3_nt: TGCGCCAGCAGCTTCGGACAGGGTTACAATGAGCAGTTCTTC

clone_size: -
j_call: TRBJ2-7
v_call: TRBV7-2
d_call: -
cdr3_aa: CASSLGRGGYEQYF
cdr3_nt: TGTGCCAGCAGCTTAGGGAGGGGGGGATACGAGCAGTACTTC

clone_size: -
j_call: TRBJ2-1
v_call: TRBV5-1
d_call: TRBD2
cdr3_aa: CASSSPDSGRIGSSYNEQFF
cdr3_nt: TGCGCCAGCAGCTCCCCGGATAGCGGGAGGATCGGCAGCTCCTACAATGAGCAGTTCTTC

clone_size: -
j_call: TRBJ2-7
v_call: TRBV5-6
d_call: -
cdr3_aa: CASSVDSSSYEQYF
cdr3_nt: TGTGCCAGCAGCGTGGATAGTAGTAGCTACGAGCAGTACTTC

clone_size: -
j_call: TRBJ2-7
v_call: TRBV10-3
d_call: -
cdr3_aa: CAISEAFQGYEQYF
cdr3_nt: TGTGCCATCAGTGAGGCCTTTCAGGGCTACGAGCAGTACTTC

clone_size: -
j_call: TRBJ1-1
v_call: TRBV9
d_call: TRBD1
cdr3_aa: CASSAQQGGTEAFF
cdr3_nt: TGTGCCAGCAGCGCGCAACAGGGGGGGACTGAAGCTTTCTTT

clone_size: -
j_call: TRBJ2-1
v_call: TRBV5-1
d_call: -
cdr3_aa: CASSLGGDSYNEQFF
cdr3_nt: TGCGCCAGCAGCTTGGGGGGCGACAGCTACAATGAGCAGTTCTTC

clone_size: -
j_call: TRBJ1-2
v_call: TRBV28
d_call: TRBD1
cdr3_aa: CASRGTGGVYGYTF
cdr3_nt: TGTGCCAGCAGGGGGACAGGGGGCGTCTATGGCTACACCTTC

clone_size: -
j_call: TRBJ1-5
v_call: TRBV7-6
d_call: TRBD1
cdr3_aa: CASSLGTGNQPQHF
cdr3_nt: TGTGCCAGCAGCTTGGGGACAGGGAATCAGCCCCAGCATTTT

clone_size: -
j_call: TRBJ2-1
v_call: TRBV7-2
d_call: TRBD1
cdr3_aa: CASSWDRGNEQFF
cdr3_nt: TGTGCCAGCAGCTGGGACAGGGGGAATGAGCAGTTCTTC

clone_size: -
j_call: TRBJ2-3
v_call: TRBV5-4
d_call: -
cdr3_aa: CASSSSLGDTQYF
cdr3_nt: TGTGCCAGCAGCAGCTCACTTGGAGATACGCAGTATTTT

clone_size: -
j_call: TRBJ2-1
v_call: TRBV7-3
d_call: -
cdr3_aa: CASSPGSSYNEQFF
cdr3_nt: TGTGCCAGCAGCCCGGGGAGCTCCTACAATGAGCAGTTCTTC

clone_size: -
j_call: TRBJ2-1
v_call: TRBV13
d_call: -
cdr3_aa: CASRHRSGLLYNEQFF
cdr3_nt: TGTGCCAGCAGACACCGAAGCGGGTTATTATACAATGAGCAGTTCTTC

clone_size: few
j_call: TRBJ1-4
v_call: TRBV7-9
d_call: -
cdr3_aa: CASSLAGGYEKLFF
cdr3_nt: TGTGCCAGCAGCTTAGCAGGGGGATATGAAAAACTGTTTTTT

clone_size: -
j_call: TRBJ2-1
v_call: TRBV15
d_call: -
cdr3_aa: CATSRDLWGHAYNEQFF
cdr3_nt: TGTGCCACCAGCAGAGATTTATGGGGGCACGCCTACAATGAGCAGTTCTTC

clone_size: few
j_call: TRBJ2-3
v_call: TRBV4-3
d_call: TRBD2
cdr3_aa: CASSQGGRESPDTQYF
cdr3_nt: TGCGCCAGCAGCCAAGGCGGGCGGGAGAGCCCAGATACGCAGTATTTT

clone_size: few
j_call: TRBJ2-2
v_call: TRBV5-4
d_call: TRBD2
cdr3_aa: CASSLASGRNTGELFF
cdr3_nt: TGTGCCAGCAGCTTGGCCAGCGGGAGAAACACCGGGGAGCTGTTTTTT

clone_size: -
j_call: TRBJ2-1
v_call: TRBV5-1
d_call: -
cdr3_aa: CASSLDRSLNEQFF
cdr3_nt: TGCGCCAGCAGCCTAGACCGGAGCCTCAATGAGCAGTTCTTC

clone_size: -
j_call: TRBJ1-1
v_call: TRBV6-5
d_call: -
cdr3_aa: CATGNVGTEAFF
cdr3_nt: TGTGCCACGGGGAACGTAGGCACTGAAGCTTTCTTT

clone_size: -
j_call: TRBJ1-1
v_call: TRBV30
d_call: -
cdr3_aa: CASTSRGLNTEAFF
cdr3_nt: TGTGCCTCCACGTCGCGGGGCCTGAACACTGAAGCTTTCTTT

clone_size: few
j_call: TRBJ2-2
v_call: TRBV27
d_call: TRBD1
cdr3_aa: CASSYGTGIHTGELFF
cdr3_nt: TGTGCCAGCAGTTACGGGACAGGGATTCACACCGGGGAGCTGTTTTTT

clone_size: -
j_call: TRBJ2-2
v_call: TRBV28
d_call: TRBD2
cdr3_aa: CASRVDSGRAAYTGELFF
cdr3_nt: TGTGCCAGCAGAGTTGATAGCGGGAGGGCCGCGTACACCGGGGAGCTGTTTTTT